Given below is one TCR beta chain in context. The specificity of this receptor is unknown. The sample holds no much larger clone one base away, and base qualities are not on file. Its CDR3 holds 16 amino acids, cysteine through phenylalanine. The entry retains the CDR3 DNA only, 48 bases that are in frame from base 1. The germline V gene (reference sequence) provides CDR1 SEHNR and CDR2 FQNEAQ. Trimming takes 2 bases off V and 9 bases off J; junction bases not matched to a gene: 6. The data are from a study of cytomegalovirus exposure and HLA in healthy donors (TCRdb year 2017). General notes on the study: In an earlier analysis of approximately 500 of the donors, 276 Gb of sequence data and roughly 100 million unique TCR beta sequences from roughly 200 million T cells were reported. Four or five DR-DQ haplotypes were handled as single units for association and clustering because linkage in the cohort was strong. On average, 235,054 unique TCR beta nucleotide sequences were sequenced per donor among some 430 genotyped donors of the cohort, with about 19% of those sequences being non-productive. To predict cytomegalovirus infection status, the study brought together high-throughput TCR immunosequencing, statistical association of individual TCRs with disease status, and machine learning. The aim of the study was to test whether cataloging public T cell receptors could identify signatures of past pathogen exposure. Donor age, sex, ethnicity and CMV serostatus were compiled alongside the repertoire data. Roughly 310 gigabases of sequencing data and approximately 85 million unique TCR sequences were included in an early release covering several hundred HLA-typed donors. An earlier analysis of approximately 630 of the donors applied high-throughput TCR beta sequencing to assess whether each TCR beta V gene segment acted as functional or pseudogenic. In the later analysis, no new phenotypic data were used to find candidate immune exposures; instead, reliance was placed on TCR beta sequences and their occurrence across donors. To study patterns of TCR occurrence, a later analysis re-analyzed previously published TCR beta repertoires from just over 650 donors and added high-resolution HLA genotyping. In a later genetic analysis, genome-wide SNP genotypes for about three fifths of the roughly 670 donors were used, and that subset was treated as a discovery cohort. Besides the first cohort of some 670 subjects, a separate validation cohort made up of over a hundred different subjects was used. Of the approximately 370 genotyped donors, more than 75% were placed in the genetic ancestry cluster associated with self-reported Caucasian donors. Every discovery cohort repertoire had been produced on one sequencing platform. Typing coverage varied by locus: roughly 629-640 donors for A, B, C, DRB1 and DQB1; 500 to 550 for DQA1; around 610 for DPA1; 450 to 480 for DPB1. HLA typing included class I and class II loci at four-digit resolution. Using immunosequencing, the study profiled T cell repertoires from around 670 subjects and related those repertoires to cytomegalovirus serostatus.

Study-wide findings and limitations: Strong co-occurrence of HLA alleles, especially DR and DQ, made assigning TCR associations to individual alleles difficult. A later analysis found that HLA-associated TCR beta chains were more clonally expanded and had lower generation probabilities than equally common non-associated chains. A later analysis reported that several top co-occurrence clusters appeared linked to parvovirus B19, influenza, CMV and Epstein-Barr virus. In a later analysis, most CMV-associated TCR beta chains were found to appear HLA-restricted, with HLA associations seemingly driven largely by CMV exposure. Compared with the approximately 670-donor mean, donors in an Asian-associated ancestry cluster had fewer N-insertions in productive TCRs, according to a later genetic analysis. Because HLA typing was missing for some donors at each locus, association tests included only the typed subset. Sequencing depth was assumed to be roughly uniform across donors in the presence/absence analyses, though that assumption may not hold. A further reported finding was that TCR beta sequences accurately predicted the HLA-A and HLA-B alleles for most subjects in the first cohort. Across donors, most TCR sequences were observed very rarely, whereas some public TCRs were present in many individuals. About 15 rarely observed V segments, including chromosome 9 orphons, were excluded from the earlier analysis of several hundred of the donors because counts were too low. In this cohort, only TCR beta chains were sequenced, and detectable features were limited by the absence of alpha or paired-chain data. In a later genetic analysis, a missense DCLRE1C variant was associated with V-gene and J-gene trimming of TCR beta chains, and the association was replicated in an independent cohort. For the cohort, immune exposure information was limited to CMV serostatus. In an earlier analysis of 450 to 750 of the donors, most TCR beta V segments appeared in productive rearrangements about 90% or about 30% of the time, broadly matching IMGT annotations. Linkage disequilibrium might explain the correlated functional status among segregating V segments, but an unknown experimental factor could not be ruled out. A cluster of highly shared sequence variants was judged likely to represent a technical artifact of the sequencing pipeline. Because the 87-base-pair reads could not distinguish some IMGT-functional V segments, including TRBV6-2 and TRBV6-3, those segments were excluded. Specific HLA alleles were associated with around 18,000 TCR beta sequences at a false discovery rate of 0.05 in a later analysis. Cytomegalovirus status was reported to be diagnosed by the classifier with high specificity and sensitivity in both the original and validation cohorts. In a later analysis, the rate of TCR association differed among HLA loci, with DRB1 alleles having the most associated TCRs and HLA-C alleles having the fewest. A few of the identified cytomegalovirus-associated TCR beta chains were confirmed in vitro to be specific for cytomegalovirus antigens. The authors suggested that the approach could potentially be extended to other disease states and immunological phenotypes. In the study, about 150 TCR beta chains were listed as associated with cytomegalovirus.

Libraries were built with the immunoSEQ multiplex PCR assay. For the multiplex PCR, a mixture combining 60 forward primers for TCR Vbeta segments and 13 reverse primers for TCR Jbeta segments was used. The CDR3 region of rearranged TCR beta genes was amplified from genomic DNA by a multiplex PCR assay. The amplified TCR beta libraries were sequenced on the Illumina HiSeq System as 87-base-pair reads. The authors' analysis ran thus. A later analysis tallied tens of millions of unique TCR beta chains across the approximately 670 repertoires, and some 10 million of those chains were shared by two or more donors. A nearest-neighbor algorithm error-corrected the raw reads and collapsed the reads into unique sequences, merging closely related sequences to remove PCR and sequencing errors. Alignment of CDR3 sequences to IMGT reference sequences was used to assign V, D and J gene segments. For a sequence to be retained, a match of at least six nucleotides was required to both a V gene segment and a J gene segment. Rearrangements were called productive when the CDR3 lacked stop codons and stayed in frame with V and J; all others were non-productive. Following IMGT convention, CDR3 was defined as the stretch from the second conserved V-encoded cysteine to the conserved J-encoded phenylalanine. The earlier analysis of about 530 of the donors excluded any sequence lacking an unambiguous match to a single V gene segment. An earlier analysis of 587 of the donors called V segments functional above 56.7% productive rearrangements and segregating when the between-donor standard deviation exceeded 5%. A statistical classification framework was developed to diagnose cytomegalovirus status using the catalog of TCR beta chain sequences. A later analysis assigned V and J genes by comparing TCR nucleotide sequences with IMGT/GENE-DB human TR gene sequences. The TCRdist pipeline was used in a later analysis to assign CDR3 sequences and most-parsimonious VDJ recombination scenarios. In a later analysis, each TCR beta chain was defined by its CDR3 amino acid sequence together with its V-gene family, and reads lacking a unique V-gene family were excluded. In a later analysis, fewer than 600 highly shared, low-generation-probability nucleotide sequences were removed to address suspected cross-contamination and a sequencing artifact. A later analysis calculated a clonal expansion index for each public chain from normalized within-repertoire ranks of inferred template counts. In a later analysis, generation probabilities were computed using a VDJ recombination model fitted to out-of-frame rearrangements, and the results were checked against IGoR. A later analysis scored TCR-TCR, TCR-HLA and TCR-CMV co-occurrence with hypergeometric tests, applying a repertoire-size bias correction to TCR pairs. In a later analysis, false discovery rates were estimated by permuting HLA or CMV assignments 20 times. In a later analysis, co-occurring TCRs were grouped with DBSCAN, and TCRdist sequence similarity was added when clustering was performed within HLA-allele-positive subsets. Repertoires with fewer than 30,000 or more than 120,000 public chains were left out of co-occurrence clustering, as were about five repertoires with anomalous nucleotide sharing. The immuneACCESS repertoire file appears here via TCRdb, limited to in-frame rearrangements. These files lack a portion of the clones; in checked studies, under half of the deficit traces to unresolved V genes, and the cause of the others is not known. The DNA gave D and trimming, while V, J and clone size come from that table. This sample holds about 140,000 clones; around 81% were observed only once. Around 2.4% of the sample is taken by the ten largest.

The cohort comprised several hundred healthy bone marrow donors. At the time of sampling, every cohort member was nominally healthy, though immune exposures that went unrecorded were likely present. The donor was CMV seronegative and belonged to the group of under 400 seronegative cohort members. A peripheral blood sample was collected from each donor, and TCR beta sequencing was performed on peripheral blood mononuclear cells. The Qiagen DNeasy Blood Extraction Kit was used to extract genomic DNA from the blood cell samples. This sequence was found in a man over 45 in good health and CMV-seronegative. Sequencing was done on a sample of PBMCs. The chain employs TRBV7-9 and TRBJ2-1; 14 bases in between match TRBD2. The CDR3 sequence is CASSLKATSGRGEQFF. The bases are TGTGCCAGCAGCTTAAAGGCGACTAGCGGGAGGGGTGAGCAGTTCTTC.